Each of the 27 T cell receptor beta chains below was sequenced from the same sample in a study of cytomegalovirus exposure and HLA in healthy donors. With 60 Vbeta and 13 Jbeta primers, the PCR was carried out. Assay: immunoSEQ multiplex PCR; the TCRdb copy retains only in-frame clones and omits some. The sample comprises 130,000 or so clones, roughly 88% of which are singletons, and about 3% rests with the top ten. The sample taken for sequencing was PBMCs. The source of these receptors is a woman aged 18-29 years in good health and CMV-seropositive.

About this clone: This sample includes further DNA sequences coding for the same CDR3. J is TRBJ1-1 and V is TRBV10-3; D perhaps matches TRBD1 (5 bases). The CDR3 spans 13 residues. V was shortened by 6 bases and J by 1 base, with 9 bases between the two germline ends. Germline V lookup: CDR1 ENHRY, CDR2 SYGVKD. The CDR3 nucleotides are TGTGCCATCAGCCCCCAGGGGAACACTGAAGCTTTCTTT. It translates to CAISPQGNTEAFF.

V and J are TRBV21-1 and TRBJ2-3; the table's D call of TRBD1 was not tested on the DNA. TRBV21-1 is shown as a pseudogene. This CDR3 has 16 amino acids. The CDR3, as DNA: TGTGCCAGCAGCAAAAGGGGACAGGGGGCCCCAGATACGCAGTATTTT. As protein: CASSKRGQGAPDTQYF.

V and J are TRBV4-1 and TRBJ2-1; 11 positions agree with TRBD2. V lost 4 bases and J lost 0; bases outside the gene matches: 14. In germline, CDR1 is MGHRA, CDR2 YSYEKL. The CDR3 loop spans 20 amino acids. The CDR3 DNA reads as TGCGCCAGCAGCCCGGGGGGGAGACTAGCGGGGCCAAGCTCCTACAATGAGCAGTTCTTC. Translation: CASSPGGRLAGPSSYNEQFF.

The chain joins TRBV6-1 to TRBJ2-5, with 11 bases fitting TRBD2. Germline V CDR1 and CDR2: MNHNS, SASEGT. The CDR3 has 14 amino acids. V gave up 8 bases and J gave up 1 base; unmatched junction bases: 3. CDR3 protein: CASGLAGGQETQYF. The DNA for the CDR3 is TGTGCCAGCGGTCTAGCGGGGGGCCAAGAGACCCAGTACTTC.

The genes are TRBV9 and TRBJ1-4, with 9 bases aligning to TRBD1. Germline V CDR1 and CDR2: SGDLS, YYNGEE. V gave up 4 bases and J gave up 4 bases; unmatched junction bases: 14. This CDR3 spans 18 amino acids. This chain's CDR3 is CASSTTGGAASFNEKLFF. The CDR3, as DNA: TGTGCCAGCAGCACGACAGGGGGGGCCGCAAGCTTTAATGAAAAACTGTTTTTT. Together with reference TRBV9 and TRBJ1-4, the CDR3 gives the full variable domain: DSGVTQTPKHLITATGQRVTLRCSPRSGDLSVYWYQQSLDQGLQFLIQYYNGEERAKGNILERFSAQQFPDLHSELNLSSLELGDSALYFCASSTTGGAASFNEKLFFGSGTQLSVL.

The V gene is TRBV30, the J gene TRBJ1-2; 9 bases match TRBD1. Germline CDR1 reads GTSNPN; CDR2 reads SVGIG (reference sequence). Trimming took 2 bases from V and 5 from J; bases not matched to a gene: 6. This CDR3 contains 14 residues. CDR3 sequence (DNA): TGTGCCTGGAGTCCACAGGGGGCCTGGTATGGCTACACCTTC. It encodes CAWSPQGAWYGYTF.

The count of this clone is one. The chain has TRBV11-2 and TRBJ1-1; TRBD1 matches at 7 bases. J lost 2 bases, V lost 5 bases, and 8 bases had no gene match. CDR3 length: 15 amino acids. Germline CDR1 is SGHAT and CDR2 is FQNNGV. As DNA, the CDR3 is TGTGCCAGCAGCCCTAGAGGGACAGAAAACACTGAAGCTTTCTTT. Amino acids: CASSPRGTENTEAFF.

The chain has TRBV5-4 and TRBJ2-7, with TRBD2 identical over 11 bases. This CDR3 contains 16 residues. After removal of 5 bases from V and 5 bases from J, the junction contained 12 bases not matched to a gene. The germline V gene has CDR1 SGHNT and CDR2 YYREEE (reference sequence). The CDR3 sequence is CASRSGTSGRPNEQYF. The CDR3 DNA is TGTGCCAGCAGGTCCGGGACTAGCGGCCGCCCCAACGAGCAGTACTTC.

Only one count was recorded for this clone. Here the CDR3 reads CASSQDRGTGTEAFF. CDR3 nucleotides: TGTGCCAGCTCCCAGGACAGGGGGACGGGAACTGAAGCTTTCTTT. V is TRBV19 and J is TRBJ1-1; TRBD1 agrees at 10 bases. Germline V CDR1 and CDR2: LNHDA, SQIVND (reference sequence). The CDR3 has 15 residues. Unmatched junction bases numbered 12, after V lost 9 bases and J lost 5 bases.

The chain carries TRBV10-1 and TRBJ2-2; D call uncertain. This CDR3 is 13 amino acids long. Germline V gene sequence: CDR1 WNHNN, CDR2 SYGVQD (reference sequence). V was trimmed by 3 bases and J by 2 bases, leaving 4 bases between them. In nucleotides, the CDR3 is TGCGCCAGCAGTGATTCAAACACCGGGGAGCTGTTTTTT. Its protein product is CASSDSNTGELFF.

Here the CDR3 reads CASTFSGQGSNQPQHF. The CDR3 nucleotides are TGTGCCAGTACCTTCTCTGGACAGGGGAGCAATCAGCCCCAGCATTTT. The rearrangement uses TRBV19 and TRBJ1-5, with 9 bases lining up with TRBD1. The germline gives CDR1 LNHDA, CDR2 SQIVND (reference sequence). The V and J ends lost 7 bases and 1 base, in that order; junction bases with no gene match: 8. The CDR3 is 16 residues long.

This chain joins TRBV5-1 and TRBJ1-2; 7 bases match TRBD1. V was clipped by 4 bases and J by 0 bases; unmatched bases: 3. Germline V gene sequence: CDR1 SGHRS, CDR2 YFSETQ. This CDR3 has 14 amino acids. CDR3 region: CASSQGEANYGYTF. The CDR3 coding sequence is TGCGCCAGCAGCCAGGGGGAAGCTAACTATGGCTACACCTTC.

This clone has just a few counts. In DNA form, the CDR3 reads TGTGCCAGTAGTACCTGGACCGGGACAGCAGACTATGGCTACACCTTC. It yields the protein CASSTWTGTADYGYTF. This chain uses TRBV19 with TRBJ1-2, with 7 bases that match TRBD1. The CDR3 runs 16 residues. V dropped 4 bases and J dropped 3; count of bases not matched to a gene: 11. Germline CDR1 reads LNHDA; CDR2 reads SQIVND (reference sequence).

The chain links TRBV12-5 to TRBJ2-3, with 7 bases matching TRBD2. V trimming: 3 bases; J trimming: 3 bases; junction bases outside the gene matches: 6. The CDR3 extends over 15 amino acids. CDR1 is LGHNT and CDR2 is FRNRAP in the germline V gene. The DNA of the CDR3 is TGTGCTAGTGGTTTCCCCCAGCGGGGAACAGATACGCAGTATTTT. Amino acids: CASGFPQRGTDTQYF.

The CDR3: CASSQGVDLVLQPQHF. CDR3 nucleotides: TGCGCCAGCAGCCAAGGCGTAGACTTAGTACTTCAGCCCCAGCATTTT. V usage is TRBV4-1 and J usage is TRBJ1-5; D not certain. CDR1 is MGHRA, CDR2 YSYEKL, per germline. The CDR3 length is 16 residues. V shed 1 base and J shed 6 bases, with 16 bases lying between them.

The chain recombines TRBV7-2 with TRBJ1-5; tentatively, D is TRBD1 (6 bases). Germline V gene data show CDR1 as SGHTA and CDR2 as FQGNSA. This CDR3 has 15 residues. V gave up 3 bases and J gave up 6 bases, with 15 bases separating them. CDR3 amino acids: CASSFGDRRSQPQHF. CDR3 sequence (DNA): TGTGCCAGCAGCTTCGGTGACAGGCGTAGTCAGCCCCAGCATTTT.

The CDR3 region is CATSRTGTGNSPLHF. In nucleotides, the CDR3 is TGTGCCACCAGCAGGACCGGGACAGGGAATTCACCCCTCCACTTT. The chain carries TRBV15 and TRBJ1-6, with 9 bases aligning to TRBD1. Unmatched junction bases numbered 4, after V lost 3 bases and J lost 7 bases. CDR3 length equals 15 residues. Germline V gene data show CDR1 as LNHNV and CDR2 as YYDKDF (reference sequence).

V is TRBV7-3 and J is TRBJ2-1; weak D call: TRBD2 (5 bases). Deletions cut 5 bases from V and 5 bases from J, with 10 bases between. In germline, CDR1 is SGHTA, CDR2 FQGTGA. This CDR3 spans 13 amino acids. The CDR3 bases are TGTGCCAGCAGCGAAGGACTCAACAATGAGCAGTTCTTC. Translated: CASSEGLNNEQFF.

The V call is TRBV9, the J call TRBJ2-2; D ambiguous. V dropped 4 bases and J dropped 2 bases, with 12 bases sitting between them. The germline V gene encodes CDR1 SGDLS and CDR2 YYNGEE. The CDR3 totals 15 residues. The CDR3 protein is CASSPYEPNTGELFF. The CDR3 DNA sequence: TGTGCCAGCAGCCCTTACGAGCCAAACACCGGGGAGCTGTTTTTT.

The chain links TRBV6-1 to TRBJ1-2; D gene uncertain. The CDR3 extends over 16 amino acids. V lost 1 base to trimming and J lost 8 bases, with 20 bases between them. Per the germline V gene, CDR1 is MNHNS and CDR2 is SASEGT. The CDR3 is CASSEDLKDAGSGYTF. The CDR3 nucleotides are TGTGCCAGCAGTGAAGACCTCAAAGACGCAGGTTCAGGCTACACCTTC.

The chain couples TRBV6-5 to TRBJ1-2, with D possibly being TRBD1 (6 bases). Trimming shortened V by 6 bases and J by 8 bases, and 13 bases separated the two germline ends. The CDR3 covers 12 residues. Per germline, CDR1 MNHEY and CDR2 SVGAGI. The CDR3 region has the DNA TGTGCCAGCAGAAAGGCGCAGGGGGGCTACACCTTC. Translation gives CASRKAQGGYTF.

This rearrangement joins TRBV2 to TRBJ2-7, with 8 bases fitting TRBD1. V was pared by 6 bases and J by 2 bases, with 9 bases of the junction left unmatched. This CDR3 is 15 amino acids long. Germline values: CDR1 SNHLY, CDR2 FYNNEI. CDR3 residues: CASSPGQVPPYEQYF. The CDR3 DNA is TGTGCCAGCAGCCCGGGACAGGTGCCCCCCTACGAGCAGTACTTC.

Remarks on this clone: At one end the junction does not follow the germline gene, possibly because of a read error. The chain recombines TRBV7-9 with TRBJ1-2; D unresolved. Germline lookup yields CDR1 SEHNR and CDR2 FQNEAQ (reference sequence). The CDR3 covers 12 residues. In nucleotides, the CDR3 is TGTTCCAGCAGCTCGGACTCCTTGCCTTACACCTTC. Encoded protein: CSSSSDSLPYTF.

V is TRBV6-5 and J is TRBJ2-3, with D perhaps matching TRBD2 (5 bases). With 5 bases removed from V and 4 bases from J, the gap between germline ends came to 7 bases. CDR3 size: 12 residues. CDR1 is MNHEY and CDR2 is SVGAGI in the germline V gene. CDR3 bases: TGTGCCAGCAGTGCGAGGGCAGATACGCAGTATTTT. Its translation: CASSARADTQYF.

DNA of the CDR3: TGTGCCAGCACCCTGACAGGGGACACTGAAGCTTTCTTT. Its protein is CASTLTGDTEAFF. This sequence joins TRBV6-1 and TRBJ1-1, with TRBD1 matching 8 bases. Germline V gene data show CDR1 as MNHNS and CDR2 as SASEGT. The CDR3 runs 13 residues. J gave up 3 bases and V 7 bases, and 4 bases lay outside the gene matches.

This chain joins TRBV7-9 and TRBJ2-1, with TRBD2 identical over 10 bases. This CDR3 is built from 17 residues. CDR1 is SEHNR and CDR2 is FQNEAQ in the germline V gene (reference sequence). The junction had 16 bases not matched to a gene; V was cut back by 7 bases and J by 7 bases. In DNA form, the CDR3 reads TGTGCCAGCAACCCCCCCTCAAGCGGGGGGGCTTGGAATGAGCAGTTCTTC. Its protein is CASNPPSSGGAWNEQFF.

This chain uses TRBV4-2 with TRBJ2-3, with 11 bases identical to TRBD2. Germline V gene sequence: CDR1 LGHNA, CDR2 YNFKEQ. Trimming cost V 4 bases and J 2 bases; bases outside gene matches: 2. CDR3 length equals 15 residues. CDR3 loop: CASSRSGGATDTQYF. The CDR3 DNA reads TGTGCCAGCAGCCGTAGCGGGGGGGCCACAGATACGCAGTATTTT.